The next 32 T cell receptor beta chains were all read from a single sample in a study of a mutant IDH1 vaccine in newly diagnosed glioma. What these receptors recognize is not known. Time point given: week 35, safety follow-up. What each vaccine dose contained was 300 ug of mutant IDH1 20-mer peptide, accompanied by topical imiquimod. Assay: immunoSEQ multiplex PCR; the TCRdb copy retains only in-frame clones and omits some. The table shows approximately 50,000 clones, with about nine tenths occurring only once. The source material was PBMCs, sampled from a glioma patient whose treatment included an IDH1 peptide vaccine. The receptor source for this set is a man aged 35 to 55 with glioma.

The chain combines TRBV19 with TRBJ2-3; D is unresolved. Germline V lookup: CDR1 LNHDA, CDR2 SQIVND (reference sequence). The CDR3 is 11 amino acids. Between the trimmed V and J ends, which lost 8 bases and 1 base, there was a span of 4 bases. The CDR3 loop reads CASARTDTQYF. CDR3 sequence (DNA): TGTGCCAGTGCCCGCACAGATACGCAGTATTTT.

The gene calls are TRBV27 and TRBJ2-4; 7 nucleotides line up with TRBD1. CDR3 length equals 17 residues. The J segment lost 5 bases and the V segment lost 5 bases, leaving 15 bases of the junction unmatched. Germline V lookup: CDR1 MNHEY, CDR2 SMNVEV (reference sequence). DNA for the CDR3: TGTGCCAGCAGTCTCTCTCGCCTTCAAGACAGGGAAAACATTCAGTACTTC. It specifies CASSLSRLQDRENIQYF.

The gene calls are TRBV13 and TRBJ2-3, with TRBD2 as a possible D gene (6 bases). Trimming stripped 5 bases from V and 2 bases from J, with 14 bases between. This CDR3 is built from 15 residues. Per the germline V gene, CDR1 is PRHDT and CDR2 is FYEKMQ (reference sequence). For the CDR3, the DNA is TGTGCCAGCAGCCTCGGGGTAGCGGCCACAGATACGCAGTATTTT. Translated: CASSLGVAATDTQYF. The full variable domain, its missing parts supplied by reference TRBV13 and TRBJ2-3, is AAGVIQSPRHLIKEKRETATLKCYPIPRHDTVYWYQQGPGQDPQFLISFYEKMQSDKGSIPDRFSAQQFSDYHSELNMSSLELGDSALYFCASSLGVAATDTQYFGPGTRLTVL.

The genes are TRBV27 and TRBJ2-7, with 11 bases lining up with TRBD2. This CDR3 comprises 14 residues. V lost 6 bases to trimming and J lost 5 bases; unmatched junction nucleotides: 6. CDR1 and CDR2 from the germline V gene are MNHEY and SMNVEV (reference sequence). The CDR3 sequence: CASSVAGGTDEQYF. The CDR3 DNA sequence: TGTGCCAGCAGCGTAGCGGGAGGGACCGACGAGCAGTACTTC.

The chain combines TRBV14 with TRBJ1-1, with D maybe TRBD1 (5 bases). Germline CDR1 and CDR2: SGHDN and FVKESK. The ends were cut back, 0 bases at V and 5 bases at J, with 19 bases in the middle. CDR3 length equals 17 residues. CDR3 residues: CASSQDRGSVRGTEAFF. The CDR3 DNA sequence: TGTGCCAGCAGCCAAGATCGCGGATCCGTTCGGGGGACTGAAGCTTTCTTT. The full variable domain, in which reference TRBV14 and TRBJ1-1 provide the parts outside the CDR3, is EAGVTQFPSHSVIEKGQTVTLRCDPISGHDNLYWYRRVMGKEIKFLLHFVKESKQDESGMPNNRFLAERTGGTYSTLKVQPAELEDSGVYFCASSQDRGSVRGTEAFFGQGTRLTVV.

The CDR3 DNA follows: TGTGCCAGCAGCGGGAGTCATTGGAATGAGCAGTTCTTC. Encoded protein: CASSGSHWNEQFF. The chain links TRBV7-6 to TRBJ2-1; D might be TRBD2 (5 bases). Germline V CDR1 and CDR2: SGHVS, FNYEAQ. This CDR3 comprises 13 residues. The V end lost 5 bases, the J end lost 7 bases, and 12 bases lay between the germline ends.

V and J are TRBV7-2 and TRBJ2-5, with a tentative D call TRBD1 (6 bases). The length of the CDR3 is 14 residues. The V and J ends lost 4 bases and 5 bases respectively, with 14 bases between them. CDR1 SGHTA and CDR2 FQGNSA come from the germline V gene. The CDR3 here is CASSSQGLGETQYF. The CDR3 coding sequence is TGTGCCAGCAGCTCACAGGGTTTGGGGGAGACCCAGTACTTC. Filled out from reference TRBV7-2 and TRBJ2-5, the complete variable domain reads GAGVSQSPSNKVTEKGKDVELRCDPISGHTALYWYRQSLGQGLEFLIYFQGNSAPDKSGLPSDRFSAERTGGSVSTLTIQRTQQEDSAVYLCASSSQGLGETQYFGPGTRLLVL.

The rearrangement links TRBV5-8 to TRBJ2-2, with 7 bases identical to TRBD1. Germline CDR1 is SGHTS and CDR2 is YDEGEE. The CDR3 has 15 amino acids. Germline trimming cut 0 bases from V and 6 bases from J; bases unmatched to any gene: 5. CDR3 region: CASSLVQGISGELFF. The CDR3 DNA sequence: TGTGCCAGCAGCTTGGTACAGGGGATATCCGGGGAGCTGTTTTTT.

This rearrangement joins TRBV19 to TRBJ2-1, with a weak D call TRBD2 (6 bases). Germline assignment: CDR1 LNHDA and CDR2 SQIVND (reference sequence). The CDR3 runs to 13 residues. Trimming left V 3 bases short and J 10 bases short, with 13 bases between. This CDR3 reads CASSIEWRGEQFF. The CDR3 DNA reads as TGTGCCAGTAGTATCGAGTGGCGGGGAGAGCAGTTCTTC.

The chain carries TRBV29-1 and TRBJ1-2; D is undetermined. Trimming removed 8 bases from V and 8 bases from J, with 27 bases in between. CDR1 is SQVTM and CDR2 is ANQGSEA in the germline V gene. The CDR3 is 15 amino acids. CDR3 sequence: CSSSSMDSVIGGYTF. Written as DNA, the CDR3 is TGCAGCTCGTCGTCTATGGACTCCGTTATCGGGGGCTACACCTTC.

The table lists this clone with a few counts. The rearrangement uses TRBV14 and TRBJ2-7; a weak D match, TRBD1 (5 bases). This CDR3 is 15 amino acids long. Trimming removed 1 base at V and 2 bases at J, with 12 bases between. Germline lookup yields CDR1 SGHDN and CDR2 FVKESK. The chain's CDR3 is CASSQGQRGPYEQYF. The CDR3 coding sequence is TGTGCCAGCAGCCAAGGACAAAGGGGCCCCTACGAGCAGTACTTC.

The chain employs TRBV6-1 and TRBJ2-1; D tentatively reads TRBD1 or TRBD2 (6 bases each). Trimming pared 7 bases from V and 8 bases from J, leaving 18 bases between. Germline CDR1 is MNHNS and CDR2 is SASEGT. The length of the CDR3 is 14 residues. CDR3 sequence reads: CASIPKGDFDEQFF. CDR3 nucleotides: TGTGCCAGCATTCCCAAGGGGGACTTCGATGAGCAGTTCTTC.

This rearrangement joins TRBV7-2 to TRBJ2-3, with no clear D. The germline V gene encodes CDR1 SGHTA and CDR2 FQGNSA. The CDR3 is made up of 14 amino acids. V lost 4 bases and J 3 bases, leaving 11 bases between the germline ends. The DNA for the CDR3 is TGTGCCAGCAGCTCTCGGCTCGGAACAGATACGCAGTATTTT. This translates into CASSSRLGTDTQYF.

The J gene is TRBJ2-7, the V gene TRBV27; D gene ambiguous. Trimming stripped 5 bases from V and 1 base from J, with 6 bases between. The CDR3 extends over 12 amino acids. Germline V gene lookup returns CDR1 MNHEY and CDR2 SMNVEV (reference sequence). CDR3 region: CASSTNSYEQYF. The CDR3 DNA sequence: TGTGCCAGCAGTACAAATTCCTACGAGCAGTACTTC.

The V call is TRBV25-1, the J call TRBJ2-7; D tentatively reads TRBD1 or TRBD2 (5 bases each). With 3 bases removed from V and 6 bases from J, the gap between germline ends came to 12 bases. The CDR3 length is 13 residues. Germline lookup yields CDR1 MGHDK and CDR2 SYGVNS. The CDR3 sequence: CASSDWGKGEQYF. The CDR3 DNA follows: TGTGCCAGCAGTGACTGGGGGAAAGGCGAGCAGTACTTC.

The CDR3 DNA reads TGTGCCAGCAGCCAACTGGGGACCTCTGGGGCCAACGTCCTGACTTTC. Its translation is CASSQLGTSGANVLTF. This chain connects TRBV4-2 to TRBJ2-6; the D call may be TRBD1 or TRBD2 (5 bases each). Deletions cut 2 bases from V and 0 bases from J, with 8 bases between. CDR3 size: 16 residues. Germline V gives CDR1 LGHNA, CDR2 YNFKEQ.

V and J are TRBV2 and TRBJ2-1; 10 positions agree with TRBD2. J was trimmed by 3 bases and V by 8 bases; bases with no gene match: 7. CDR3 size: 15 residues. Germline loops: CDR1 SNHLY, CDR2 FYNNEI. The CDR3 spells CASHGEREGYNEQFF. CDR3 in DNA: TGTGCCAGCCATGGGGAGCGGGAGGGCTACAATGAGCAGTTCTTC.

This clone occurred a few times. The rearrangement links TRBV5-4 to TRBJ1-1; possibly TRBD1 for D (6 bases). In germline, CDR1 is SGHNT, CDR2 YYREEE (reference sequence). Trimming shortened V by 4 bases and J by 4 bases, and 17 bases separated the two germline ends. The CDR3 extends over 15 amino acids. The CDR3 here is CASSNPGTRGTEAFF. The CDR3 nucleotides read TGTGCCAGCAGCAATCCCGGGACCAGGGGCACTGAAGCTTTCTTT.

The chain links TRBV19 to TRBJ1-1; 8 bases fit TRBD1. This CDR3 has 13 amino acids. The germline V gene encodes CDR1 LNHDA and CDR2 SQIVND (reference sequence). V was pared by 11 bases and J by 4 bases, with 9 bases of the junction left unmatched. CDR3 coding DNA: TGTGCCGTGGGAGCAGGGGGCCTCACTGAAGCTTTCTTT. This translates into CAVGAGGLTEAFF.

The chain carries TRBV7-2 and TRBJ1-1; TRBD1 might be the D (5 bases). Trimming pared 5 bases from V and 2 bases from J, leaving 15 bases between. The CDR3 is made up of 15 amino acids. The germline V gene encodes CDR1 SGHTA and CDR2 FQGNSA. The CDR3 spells CASSKRGTGNTEAFF. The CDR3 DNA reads TGTGCCAGCAGCAAAAGGGGAACGGGTAACACTGAAGCTTTCTTT.

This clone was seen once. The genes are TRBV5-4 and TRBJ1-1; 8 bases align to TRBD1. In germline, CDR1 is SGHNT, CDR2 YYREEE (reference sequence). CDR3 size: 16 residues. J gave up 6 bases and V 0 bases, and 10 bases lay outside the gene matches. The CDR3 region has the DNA TGTGCCAGCAGCTTGGCCGGTAGGGCAGGGGGCCCTGAAGCTTTCTTT. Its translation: CASSLAGRAGGPEAFF.

Here the CDR3 reads CASKMGGGTNTEAFF. In DNA form, the CDR3 reads TGCGCCAGCAAAATGGGCGGGGGGACGAACACTGAAGCTTTCTTT. The chain combines TRBV5-1 with TRBJ1-1, with D possibly being TRBD1 (5 bases). The CDR3 extends over 15 amino acids. CDR1 and CDR2 (germline): SGHRS, YFSETQ. The V end lost 6 bases, the J end lost 1 base, and 16 bases lay between the germline ends.

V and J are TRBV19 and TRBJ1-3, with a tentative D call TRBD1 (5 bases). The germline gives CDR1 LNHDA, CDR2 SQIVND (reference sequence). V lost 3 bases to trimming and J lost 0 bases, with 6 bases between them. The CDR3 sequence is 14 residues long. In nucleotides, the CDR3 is TGTGCCAGTAGTATCAGGGTCTCTGGAAACACCATATATTTT. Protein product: CASSIRVSGNTIYF.

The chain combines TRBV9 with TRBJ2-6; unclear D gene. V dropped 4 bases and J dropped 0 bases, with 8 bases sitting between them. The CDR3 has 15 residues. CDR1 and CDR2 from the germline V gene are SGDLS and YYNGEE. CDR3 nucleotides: TGTGCCAGCAGCCCCCTGGGCTCTGGGGCCAACGTCCTGACTTTC. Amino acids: CASSPLGSGANVLTF.

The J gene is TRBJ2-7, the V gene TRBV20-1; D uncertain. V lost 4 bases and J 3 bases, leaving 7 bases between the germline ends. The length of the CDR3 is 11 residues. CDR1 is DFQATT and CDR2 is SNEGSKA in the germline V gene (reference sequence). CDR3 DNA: TGCAGTGCTAATAAGATCTACGAGCAGTACTTC. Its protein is CSANKIYEQYF.

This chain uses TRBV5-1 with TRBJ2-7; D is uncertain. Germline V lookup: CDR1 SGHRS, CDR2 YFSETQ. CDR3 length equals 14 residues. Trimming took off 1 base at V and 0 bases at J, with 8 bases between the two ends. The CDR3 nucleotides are TGCGCCAGCAGCTTGTCACATCTCTCCTACGAGCAGTACTTC. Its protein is CASSLSHLSYEQYF.

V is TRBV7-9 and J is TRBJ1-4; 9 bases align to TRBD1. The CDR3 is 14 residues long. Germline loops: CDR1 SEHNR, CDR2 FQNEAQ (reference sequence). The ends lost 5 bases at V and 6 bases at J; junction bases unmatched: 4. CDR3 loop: CASSPGTGYEKLFF. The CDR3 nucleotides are TGTGCCAGCAGCCCCGGGACAGGGTATGAAAAACTGTTTTTT.

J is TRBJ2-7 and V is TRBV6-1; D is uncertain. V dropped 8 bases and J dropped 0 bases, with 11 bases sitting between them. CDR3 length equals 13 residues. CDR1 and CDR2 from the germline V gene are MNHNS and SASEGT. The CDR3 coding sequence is TGTGCCAGCGCCTCCTGGATCTCCTACGAGCAGTACTTC. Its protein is CASASWISYEQYF.

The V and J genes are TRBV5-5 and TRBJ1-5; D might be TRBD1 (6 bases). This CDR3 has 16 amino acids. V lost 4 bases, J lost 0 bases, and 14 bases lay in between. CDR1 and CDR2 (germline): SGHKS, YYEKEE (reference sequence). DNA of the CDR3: TGTGCCAGCAGCCCAACAGGGACGGGTAGCAATCAGCCCCAGCATTTT. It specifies CASSPTGTGSNQPQHF.

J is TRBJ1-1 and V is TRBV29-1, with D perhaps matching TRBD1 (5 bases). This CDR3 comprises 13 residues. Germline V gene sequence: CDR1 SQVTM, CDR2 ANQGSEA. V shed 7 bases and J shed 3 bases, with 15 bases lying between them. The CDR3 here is CSATRARDTEAFF. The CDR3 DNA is TGCAGCGCTACCAGGGCCAGGGACACTGAAGCTTTCTTT.

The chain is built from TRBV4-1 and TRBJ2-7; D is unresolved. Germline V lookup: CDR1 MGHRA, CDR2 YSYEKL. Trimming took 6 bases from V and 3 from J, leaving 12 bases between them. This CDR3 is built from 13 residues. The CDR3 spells CASRYERCYEQYF. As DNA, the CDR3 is TGCGCCAGCAGGTACGAGCGCTGCTACGAGCAGTACTTC.

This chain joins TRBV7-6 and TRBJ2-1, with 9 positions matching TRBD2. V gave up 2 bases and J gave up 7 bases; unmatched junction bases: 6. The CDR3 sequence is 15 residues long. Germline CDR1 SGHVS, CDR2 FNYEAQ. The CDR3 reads CASSLSTTSGNEQFF. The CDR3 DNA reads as TGTGCCAGCAGCTTAAGTACGACTAGCGGAAATGAGCAGTTCTTC.